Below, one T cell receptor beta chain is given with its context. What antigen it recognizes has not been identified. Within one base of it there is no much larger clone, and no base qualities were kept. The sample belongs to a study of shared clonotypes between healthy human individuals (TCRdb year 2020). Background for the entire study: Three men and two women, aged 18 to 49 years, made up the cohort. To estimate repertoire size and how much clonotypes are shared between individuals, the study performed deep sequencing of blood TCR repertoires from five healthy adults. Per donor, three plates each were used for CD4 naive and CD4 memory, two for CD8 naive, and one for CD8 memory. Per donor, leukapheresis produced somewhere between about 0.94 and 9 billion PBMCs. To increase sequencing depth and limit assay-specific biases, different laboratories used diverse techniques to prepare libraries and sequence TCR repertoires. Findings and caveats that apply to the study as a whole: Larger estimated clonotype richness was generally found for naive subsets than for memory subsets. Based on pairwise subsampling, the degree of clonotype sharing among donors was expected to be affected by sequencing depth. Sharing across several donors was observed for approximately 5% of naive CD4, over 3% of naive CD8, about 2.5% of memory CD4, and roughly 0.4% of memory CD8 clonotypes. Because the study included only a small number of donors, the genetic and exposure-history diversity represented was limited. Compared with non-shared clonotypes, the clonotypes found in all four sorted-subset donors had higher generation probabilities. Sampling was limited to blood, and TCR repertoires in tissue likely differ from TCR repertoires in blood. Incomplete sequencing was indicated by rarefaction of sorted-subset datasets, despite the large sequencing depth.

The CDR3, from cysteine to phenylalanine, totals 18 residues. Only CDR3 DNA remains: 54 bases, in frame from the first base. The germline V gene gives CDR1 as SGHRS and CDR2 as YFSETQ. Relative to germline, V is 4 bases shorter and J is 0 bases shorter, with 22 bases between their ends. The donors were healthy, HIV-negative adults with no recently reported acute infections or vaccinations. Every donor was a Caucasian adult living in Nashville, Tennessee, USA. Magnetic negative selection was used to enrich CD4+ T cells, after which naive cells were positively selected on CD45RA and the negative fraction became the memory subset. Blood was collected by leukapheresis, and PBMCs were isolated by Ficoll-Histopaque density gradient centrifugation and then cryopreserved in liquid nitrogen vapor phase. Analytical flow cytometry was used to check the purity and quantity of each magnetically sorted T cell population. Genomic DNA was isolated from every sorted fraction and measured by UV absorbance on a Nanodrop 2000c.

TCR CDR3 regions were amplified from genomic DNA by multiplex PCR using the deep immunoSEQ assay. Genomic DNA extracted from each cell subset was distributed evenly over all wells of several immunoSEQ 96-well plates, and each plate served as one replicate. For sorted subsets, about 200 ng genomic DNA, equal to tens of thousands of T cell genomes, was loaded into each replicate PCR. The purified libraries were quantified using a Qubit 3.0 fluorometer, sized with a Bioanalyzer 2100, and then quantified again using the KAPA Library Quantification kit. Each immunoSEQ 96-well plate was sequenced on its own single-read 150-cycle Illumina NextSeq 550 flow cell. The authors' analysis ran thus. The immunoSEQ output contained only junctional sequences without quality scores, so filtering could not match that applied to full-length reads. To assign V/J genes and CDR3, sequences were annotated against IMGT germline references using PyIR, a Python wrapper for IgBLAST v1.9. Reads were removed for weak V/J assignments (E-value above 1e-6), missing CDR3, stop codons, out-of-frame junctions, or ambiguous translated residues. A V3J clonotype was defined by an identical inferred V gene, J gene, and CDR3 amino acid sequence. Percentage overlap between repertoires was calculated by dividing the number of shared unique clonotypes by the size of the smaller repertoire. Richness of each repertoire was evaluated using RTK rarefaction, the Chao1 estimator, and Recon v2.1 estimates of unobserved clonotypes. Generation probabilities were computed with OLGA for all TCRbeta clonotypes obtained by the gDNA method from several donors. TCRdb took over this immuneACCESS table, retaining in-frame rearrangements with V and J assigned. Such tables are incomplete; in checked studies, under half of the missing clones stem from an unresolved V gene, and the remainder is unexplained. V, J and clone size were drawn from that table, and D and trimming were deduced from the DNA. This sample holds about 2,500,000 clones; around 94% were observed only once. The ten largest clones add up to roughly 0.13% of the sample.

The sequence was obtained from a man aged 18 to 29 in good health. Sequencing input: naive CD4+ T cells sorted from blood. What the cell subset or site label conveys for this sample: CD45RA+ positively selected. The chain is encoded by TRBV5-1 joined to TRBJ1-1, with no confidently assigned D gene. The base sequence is TGCGCCAGCAGCGAACGGACCTATAAAGCGGGCATGAACACTGAAGCTTTCTTT. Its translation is CASSERTYKAGMNTEAFF.